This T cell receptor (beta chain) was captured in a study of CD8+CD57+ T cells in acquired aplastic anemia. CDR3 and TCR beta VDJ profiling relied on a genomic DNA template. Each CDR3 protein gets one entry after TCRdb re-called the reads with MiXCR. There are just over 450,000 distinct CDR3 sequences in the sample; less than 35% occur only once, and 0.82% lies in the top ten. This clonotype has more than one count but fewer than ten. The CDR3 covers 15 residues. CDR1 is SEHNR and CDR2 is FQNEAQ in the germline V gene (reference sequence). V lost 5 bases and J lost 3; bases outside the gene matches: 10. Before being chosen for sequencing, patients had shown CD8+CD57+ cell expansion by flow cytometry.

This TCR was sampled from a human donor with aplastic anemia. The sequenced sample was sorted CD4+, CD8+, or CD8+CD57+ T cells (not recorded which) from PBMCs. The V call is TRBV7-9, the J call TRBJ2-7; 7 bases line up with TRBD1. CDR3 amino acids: CASSQARTGFYEQYF. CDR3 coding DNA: TGTGCCAGCAGCCAAGCGAGGACAGGATTCTACGAGCAGTACTTC.